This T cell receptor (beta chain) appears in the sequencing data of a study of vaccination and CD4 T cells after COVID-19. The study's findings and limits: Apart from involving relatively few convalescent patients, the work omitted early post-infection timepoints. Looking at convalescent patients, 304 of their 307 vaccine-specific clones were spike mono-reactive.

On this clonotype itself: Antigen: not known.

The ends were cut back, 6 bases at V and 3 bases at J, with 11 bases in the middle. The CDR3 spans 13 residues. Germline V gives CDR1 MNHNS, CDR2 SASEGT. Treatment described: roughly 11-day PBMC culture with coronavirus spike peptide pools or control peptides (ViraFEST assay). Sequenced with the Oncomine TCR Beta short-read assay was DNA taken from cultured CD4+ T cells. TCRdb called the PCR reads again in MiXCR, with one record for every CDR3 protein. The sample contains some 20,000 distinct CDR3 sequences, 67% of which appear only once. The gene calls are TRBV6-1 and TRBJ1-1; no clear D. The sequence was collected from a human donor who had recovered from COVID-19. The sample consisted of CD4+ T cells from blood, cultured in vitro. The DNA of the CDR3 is TGTGCCAGCAGCGCCCGACCGGACACTGAAGCTTTCTTT. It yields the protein CASSARPDTEAFF.